This is a list of T cell receptor beta chains from one sample in a study of blood T cell repertoires in COVID-19. The assay was immunoSEQ multiplex PCR, and TCRdb's table has in-frame clones only and misses some. There are 250,000 to 300,000 clones in the sample; approximately 90% occur only once, and around 3.6% lies in the top ten. The sequenced material came from peripheral blood. These receptors all come from a man younger than 35 with active or convalescent COVID-19. The CDR3 runs from the conserved cysteine through the conserved F or W. The order of the fields is CDR3 DNA, CDR3 protein, V gene, J gene, D gene, clone size. The D gene is left open where the match is weak. A row's size may be missing; if present it is once, few, many or a size class.

cdr3_nt: TGTGCCAGCAGCCAAGAAGACAGGGTCACTGAAGCTTTCTTT; cdr3_aa: CASSQEDRVTEAFF; v_call: TRBV3-1/TRBV3-2; j_call: TRBJ1-1; d_call: TRBD1; clone_size: -
cdr3_nt: TGTGCCACCAGCAGCGACAGGGTGGGCCGTCAGCCCCAGCATTTT; cdr3_aa: CATSSDRVGRQPQHF; v_call: TRBV15; j_call: TRBJ1-5; d_call: TRBD1; clone_size: -
cdr3_nt: TGTGCCAGCAGTGAAGCGCGCGGTGGGCCCCAGCATTTT; cdr3_aa: CASSEARGGPQHF; v_call: TRBV6-1; j_call: TRBJ1-5; d_call: -; clone_size: once
cdr3_nt: TGTGCCTGGAGTGTACAGCTTTGGGCAGGAGGCTATGGCTACACCTTC; cdr3_aa: CAWSVQLWAGGYGYTF; v_call: TRBV30; j_call: TRBJ1-2; d_call: -; clone_size: -
cdr3_nt: TGTGCCAGCAGTGACAGGGGAGCCCCCTTTGGCTACACCTTC; cdr3_aa: CASSDRGAPFGYTF; v_call: TRBV6-1; j_call: TRBJ1-2; d_call: -; clone_size: once
cdr3_nt: TGTGCCAGCAGGAATTTGGGGGCGCCAGCAAAACTGTTTTTT; cdr3_aa: CASRNLGAPAKLFF; v_call: TRBV7-2; j_call: TRBJ1-4; d_call: -; clone_size: -
cdr3_nt: TGCGCCAGCAGCTTATGGACAGGGGTCGACGAGCAGTACTTC; cdr3_aa: CASSLWTGVDEQYF; v_call: TRBV5-1; j_call: TRBJ2-7; d_call: TRBD1; clone_size: -
cdr3_nt: TGTGCCAGCAGTTACTTTTCCGGGACAGGGGGCGGAATTGGCAATCAGCCCCAGCATTTT; cdr3_aa: CASSYFSGTGGGIGNQPQHF; v_call: TRBV6-2/TRBV6-3; j_call: TRBJ1-5; d_call: TRBD1; clone_size: -
cdr3_nt: TGCAGCGTTGAAGAGGGACATGGAAATCAGCCCCAGCATTTT; cdr3_aa: CSVEEGHGNQPQHF; v_call: TRBV29-1; j_call: TRBJ1-5; d_call: -; clone_size: -
cdr3_nt: TGCGCCAGCAGGACAGGGCAGAACACTGAAGCTTTCTTT; cdr3_aa: CASRTGQNTEAFF; v_call: TRBV5-1; j_call: TRBJ1-1; d_call: TRBD1; clone_size: -
cdr3_nt: TGTGCCAGCAACTTTGATAAGGAGACCTACGAGCAGTACTTC; cdr3_aa: CASNFDKETYEQYF; v_call: TRBV6-9; j_call: TRBJ2-7; d_call: -; clone_size: -
cdr3_nt: TGCGCCAGCAGCTCCGGGACAGGGGGAAATAATTCACCCCTCCACTTT; cdr3_aa: CASSSGTGGNNSPLHF; v_call: TRBV5-1; j_call: TRBJ1-6; d_call: TRBD1; clone_size: -
cdr3_nt: TGTGCCAGCAGAAACCTTATAGCGGGGTCGGCAGATACGCAGTATTTT; cdr3_aa: CASRNLIAGSADTQYF; v_call: TRBV5-4; j_call: TRBJ2-3; d_call: TRBD2; clone_size: -
cdr3_nt: TGCAGCGGGGAGACTAGCGGCGGGGACGAGCAGTACTTC; cdr3_aa: CSGETSGGDEQYF; v_call: TRBV29-1; j_call: TRBJ2-7; d_call: TRBD2; clone_size: -
cdr3_nt: TGTGCCAGCTCGCAGGACAGGAGCTATGGCTACACCTTC; cdr3_aa: CASSQDRSYGYTF; v_call: TRBV18; j_call: TRBJ1-2; d_call: TRBD1; clone_size: -
cdr3_nt: TGTGCCAGCAGGAACAGGGACTCCTACGAGCAGTACTTC; cdr3_aa: CASRNRDSYEQYF; v_call: TRBV12-3/TRBV12-4; j_call: TRBJ2-7; d_call: -; clone_size: -
cdr3_nt: TGTGCCAGCAGTTCCAGTCTTAATCAGCCCCAGCATTTT; cdr3_aa: CASSSSLNQPQHF; v_call: TRBV27; j_call: TRBJ1-5; d_call: -; clone_size: -
cdr3_nt: TGTGCCAGCAGTTCAATACAGGTTTCCTATAATTCACCCCTCCACTTT; cdr3_aa: CASSSIQVSYNSPLHF; v_call: TRBV28; j_call: TRBJ1-6; d_call: -; clone_size: -
cdr3_nt: TGCGCCAGCAGTCACTCCGGGACAGGGGTAGGAGCTGGAAACACCATATATTTT; cdr3_aa: CASSHSGTGVGAGNTIYF; v_call: TRBV23-1; j_call: TRBJ1-3; d_call: TRBD1; clone_size: -
cdr3_nt: TGTGCCAGCGGGACCTCAGGGGTACGAAAGACCCAGTACTTC; cdr3_aa: CASGTSGVRKTQYF; v_call: TRBV28; j_call: TRBJ2-5; d_call: -; clone_size: -
cdr3_nt: TGTGCCAGCAGCCGGCTGGAGGGAAACACTGAAGCTTTCTTT; cdr3_aa: CASSRLEGNTEAFF; v_call: TRBV7-9; j_call: TRBJ1-1; d_call: -; clone_size: -
cdr3_nt: TGCGCCAGCAGCCATGCGACAGGGTATCAGCCCCAGCATTTT; cdr3_aa: CASSHATGYQPQHF; v_call: TRBV4-1; j_call: TRBJ1-5; d_call: TRBD1; clone_size: -
cdr3_nt: TGTGCCAGCAGCCCCCCGGGATTTGTAGGGCATTCACCCCTCCACTTT; cdr3_aa: CASSPPGFVGHSPLHF; v_call: TRBV7-2; j_call: TRBJ1-6; d_call: -; clone_size: -
cdr3_nt: TGTGCCAGCAGCCCACCGCAGGGTACGCAGTATTTT; cdr3_aa: CASSPPQGTQYF; v_call: TRBV9; j_call: TRBJ2-3; d_call: -; clone_size: -
cdr3_nt: TGTGCCTGGAGTAACAAAAACAGGGGCTCCTTCCACTTT; cdr3_aa: CAWSNKNRGSFHF; v_call: TRBV30; j_call: TRBJ1-6; d_call: TRBD1; clone_size: once
cdr3_nt: TGTGCCAGCAGTGTACAGGGGAATCAGCCCCAGCATTTT; cdr3_aa: CASSVQGNQPQHF; v_call: TRBV2; j_call: TRBJ1-5; d_call: TRBD1; clone_size: -
cdr3_nt: TGTGCCAGCAGCTCTCTGACAGATTCCTACGAGCAGTACTTC; cdr3_aa: CASSSLTDSYEQYF; v_call: TRBV7-9; j_call: TRBJ2-7; d_call: -; clone_size: -
cdr3_nt: TGTGCCAGCAGTTCCCTAACAGGGGGAGGTGAAAAACTGTTTTTT; cdr3_aa: CASSSLTGGGEKLFF; v_call: TRBV27; j_call: TRBJ1-4; d_call: TRBD1; clone_size: -
cdr3_nt: TGTGCCAGCTTTCAGTTGGGCAACCTTGGGGAGACCCAGTACTTC; cdr3_aa: CASFQLGNLGETQYF; v_call: TRBV18; j_call: TRBJ2-5; d_call: -; clone_size: -
cdr3_nt: TGTGCCGCCACCGGGACAGGGGTAATCGGCTCTGGAAACACCATATATTTT; cdr3_aa: CAATGTGVIGSGNTIYF; v_call: TRBV10-3; j_call: TRBJ1-3; d_call: TRBD1; clone_size: few
cdr3_nt: TGCGCCAGCAGTTGGAACAGGGGTAGAAGTCAGCCCCAGCATTTT; cdr3_aa: CASSWNRGRSQPQHF; v_call: TRBV10-2; j_call: TRBJ1-5; d_call: TRBD1; clone_size: -
cdr3_nt: TGTGCCAGCAGTTCGCCGGGGGGCCCCAACTATGGCTACACCTTC; cdr3_aa: CASSSPGGPNYGYTF; v_call: TRBV27; j_call: TRBJ1-2; d_call: -; clone_size: -
cdr3_nt: TGTGCCAGCAGCTTAGCCCCTATGGCCTACGAGCAGTACTTC; cdr3_aa: CASSLAPMAYEQYF; v_call: TRBV7-2; j_call: TRBJ2-7; d_call: -; clone_size: -
cdr3_nt: TGTGCCTGGAGTGTTGGGGGAGGTGACGAGCAGTACTTC; cdr3_aa: CAWSVGGGDEQYF; v_call: TRBV30; j_call: TRBJ2-7; d_call: -; clone_size: -
cdr3_nt: TGCGCCAGCAGCTTCGGGGTGGGCACCGGGGAGCTGTTTTTT; cdr3_aa: CASSFGVGTGELFF; v_call: TRBV5-1; j_call: TRBJ2-2; d_call: -; clone_size: -
cdr3_nt: TGTGCCAGCAGCTTAACCAGGCTTAACTCACCCCTCCACTTT; cdr3_aa: CASSLTRLNSPLHF; v_call: TRBV7-2; j_call: TRBJ1-6; d_call: -; clone_size: -
cdr3_nt: TGTGCCATCAGTGAGTCTCCGGGGGGCGAGCAGTACTTC; cdr3_aa: CAISESPGGEQYF; v_call: TRBV10-3; j_call: TRBJ2-7; d_call: TRBD2; clone_size: -